Described below is a single TCR beta chain sequence and its context. What antigen it recognizes has not been identified. No much larger clone is present one base from it, and per-base qualities are unavailable. V loses 0 bases of germline sequence and J loses 2 bases, and the interval between the two ends is 6 bases. Reading the germline V gene (reference sequence) gives CDR1 SGHNT and CDR2 YYREEE. The cysteine opens and the phenylalanine closes a CDR3 of 13 amino acids. The read is trimmed to its CDR3 DNA, 39 bases read in frame from base 1. TCRbeta CDR3 regions were amplified from genomic DNA by means of the immunoSEQ Assay, a bias-controlled multiplex PCR. Per the original workflow: The number of nucleated cells in each sample was estimated by amplification of reference gene primers within the assay. To quantify the absolute abundance of each unique TCRbeta CDR3 rearrangement, sequence reads were collapsed and filtered. For each sample, productive Simpson clonality was calculated as the square root of Simpson's diversity index over productive rearrangements. TCRdb carries this immuneACCESS record with in-frame sequences only. Its versions omit some clonotypes, under half of them owing to an unresolved V gene in the studies checked, with the rest unexplained. That table furnishes V, J and clone size, whereas the DNA furnished D and trimming. The sample yields 75,000 to 100,000 clones; approximately 90% were counted once. Roughly 14% of the sample is in the top ten clones.

This record belongs to a study of blood T cell repertoires in COVID-19 (dated by TCRdb to the early 2020s). Describing the broader study: Samples from collaborators originated in the United States, Italy and Spain and spanned both the acute and convalescent phases of COVID-19. The material from the prospective study consisted of cDNA or gDNA derived from T cells, B-cell-depleted T cells, or PBMCs. The sample metadata nearly always contained a de-identified subject ID, COVID-19 status, age in years and sex. The repertoires were released in a freely available public database meant as a resource for research on the immune response to SARS-CoV-2. Subjects who had been exposed to COVID-19, were actively infected with it, or had recovered from it provided the deeply sampled blood TCRbeta repertoires that made up the dataset. Where HLA class I and class II types were available, the types were taken from metadata supplied by the sample provider, not from assay-based typing. The samples were drawn from two sources: the first 160 participants of the ongoing ImmuneRACE study, and over 950 subjects contributed by 6 global collaborators. What the work shows at the level of the full study, not this receptor alone: The quantity of clinical and demographic metadata differed by source and by participant and was supplied without curation.

Each collaborating institution followed its own protocols to collect whole blood in K2EDTA tubes. For TCRbeta analysis, collaborators shipped samples in one of three forms: frozen whole blood, isolated PBMCs, or DNA extracted from either of those sample types. The sequence was collected from a human donor in a cohort sampled during active COVID-19. The sequencing sample was made of peripheral blood. This chain is built from TRBV5-4 and TRBJ2-7, with no reliable assignment of the D segment. Here is the DNA: TGTGCCAGCAGCTTGGGTGACACCTACGAGCAGTACTTC. It encodes CASSLGDTYEQYF.